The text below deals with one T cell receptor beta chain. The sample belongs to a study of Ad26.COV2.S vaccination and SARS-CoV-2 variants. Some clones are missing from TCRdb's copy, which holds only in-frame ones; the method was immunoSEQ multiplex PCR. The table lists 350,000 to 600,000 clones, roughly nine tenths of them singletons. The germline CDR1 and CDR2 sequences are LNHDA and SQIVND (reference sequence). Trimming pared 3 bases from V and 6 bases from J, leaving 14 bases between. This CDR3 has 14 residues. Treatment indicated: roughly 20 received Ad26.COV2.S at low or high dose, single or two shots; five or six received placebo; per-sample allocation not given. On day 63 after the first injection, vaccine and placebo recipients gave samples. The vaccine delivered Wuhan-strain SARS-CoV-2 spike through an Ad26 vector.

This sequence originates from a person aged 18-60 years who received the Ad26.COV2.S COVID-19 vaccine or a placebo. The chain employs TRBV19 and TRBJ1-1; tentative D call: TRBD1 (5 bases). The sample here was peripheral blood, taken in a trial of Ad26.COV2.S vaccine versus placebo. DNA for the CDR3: TGTGCCAGTAGTATGCCCCATTCAGGGTCTGAAGCTTTCTTT. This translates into CASSMPHSGSEAFF.